Listed here are 8 T cell receptor beta chains from one sample, sequenced in a study of blood T cells in healthy people across ages. For the second PCR, which ran for 7 to 11 cycles, a sample-barcoded 5' primer and a J-beta primer mix were used. MiXCR, applied by TCRdb to the 5' RACE reads, yields one record per CDR3 protein. Among 1 million to 1.2 million distinct CDR3 sequences listed, roughly two fifths were seen once. Sequencing was carried out using blood. These receptors came from a man younger than 30 in good health.

This chain uses TRBV20-1 with TRBJ1-4; possible D gene TRBD1, 5 bases. V was shortened by 3 bases and J by 8 bases, with 16 bases between the two germline ends. The germline CDR1 and CDR2 sequences are DFQATT and SNEGSKA (reference sequence). This CDR3 comprises 14 residues. Here the CDR3 reads CSASSGANIEKLFF. The CDR3 DNA reads as TGCAGTGCTAGTTCCGGGGCCAATATCGAAAAACTGTTTTTT.

This sequence joins TRBV27 and TRBJ2-1; D assignment may be TRBD1 or TRBD2 (7 bases each). Germline V lookup: CDR1 MNHEY, CDR2 SMNVEV (reference sequence). Trimming pared 5 bases from V and 3 bases from J, leaving 14 bases between. The CDR3 has 15 amino acids. The CDR3 nucleotides are TGTGCCAGCAGTACAAGCGGGGACAGCTACAATGAGCAGTTCTTC. Residues: CASSTSGDSYNEQFF.

This clonotype was observed a few times. The V call is TRBV6-5, the J call TRBJ1-5; D is perhaps TRBD1 (6 bases). The ends were cut back, 0 bases at V and 0 bases at J, with 15 bases in the middle. Looked up from germline, CDR1 is MNHEY and CDR2 is SVGAGI. This CDR3 is 18 amino acids long. This CDR3 reads CASSYSSRGGYSNQPQHF. In DNA, the CDR3 is TGTGCCAGCAGTTACTCGAGTAGGGGGGGTTATAGCAATCAGCCCCAGCATTTT.

This chain links TRBV7-9 with TRBJ1-5, with TRBD1 as a possible D gene (6 bases). V lost 1 base to trimming and J lost 7 bases, with 11 bases between them. This CDR3 spans 14 amino acids. CDR1 is SEHNR and CDR2 is FQNEAQ in the germline V gene (reference sequence). CDR3 in DNA: TGTGCCAGCAGCTTAGACAGGGTAGACCAGCCCCAGCATTTT. Amino acids: CASSLDRVDQPQHF. Full variable domain (outside the CDR3, taken from reference TRBV7-9 and TRBJ1-5): DTGVSQNPRHKITKRGQNVTFRCDPISEHNRLYWYRQTLGQGPEFLTYFQNEAQLEKSRLLSDRFSAERPKGSFSTLEIQRTEQGDSAMYLCASSLDRVDQPQHFGDGTRLSIL.

This clonotype turned up a few times. CDR3 residues: CASTLTGVGTEAFF. The CDR3 DNA follows: TGTGCCAGCACCCTAACAGGGGTGGGGACTGAAGCTTTCTTT. The chain couples TRBV28 to TRBJ1-1; 7 bases fit TRBD1. Germline V gives CDR1 MDHEN, CDR2 SYDVKM. The CDR3 loop spans 14 amino acids. J was trimmed by 5 bases and V by 7 bases; bases with no gene match: 10.

The table lists this clonotype with a count of one. The chain uses TRBV7-6 and TRBJ1-4; D not certain. Trimming removed 4 bases from V and 5 bases from J, with 17 bases in between. The CDR3 covers 16 residues. From germline, CDR1 is SGHVS and CDR2 FNYEAQ. The CDR3 is CASSSLLPRLNEKLFF. CDR3 DNA: TGTGCCAGCAGCTCCTTACTCCCTCGGTTGAATGAAAAACTGTTTTTT.

The genes are TRBV9 and TRBJ1-6, with TRBD1 matching over 8 bases. The CDR3 totals 16 residues. CDR1 is SGDLS, CDR2 YYNGEE, per germline. Trimming at V came to 0 bases and at J to 6 bases, leaving 5 bases not matched to a gene. The CDR3 is CASSVDPGGGNSPLHF. CDR3 sequence (DNA): TGTGCCAGCAGCGTAGACCCAGGGGGCGGTAATTCACCCCTCCACTTT.

The chain carries TRBV10-1 and TRBJ2-5; 11 bases map to TRBD2. The germline gives CDR1 WNHNN, CDR2 SYGVQD (reference sequence). The length of the CDR3 is 16 residues. Trimming cost V 4 bases and J 2 bases; bases outside gene matches: 6. CDR3 loop: CASSGNLAGGQETQYF. CDR3 nucleotide sequence: TGCGCCAGCAGTGGAAACCTAGCGGGGGGACAAGAGACCCAGTACTTC.